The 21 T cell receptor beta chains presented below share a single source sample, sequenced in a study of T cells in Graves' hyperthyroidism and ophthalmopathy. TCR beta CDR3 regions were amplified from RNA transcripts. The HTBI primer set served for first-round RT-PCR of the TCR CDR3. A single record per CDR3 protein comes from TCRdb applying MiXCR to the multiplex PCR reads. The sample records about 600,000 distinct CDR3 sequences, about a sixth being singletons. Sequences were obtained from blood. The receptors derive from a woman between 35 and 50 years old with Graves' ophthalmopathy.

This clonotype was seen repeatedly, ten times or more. CDR3 residues: CASKGEGGYTF. Written as DNA, the CDR3 is TGTGCCAGCAAGGGGGAAGGTGGCTACACCTTC. The chain combines TRBV6-1 with TRBJ1-2, with a tentative D call TRBD1 (6 bases). Per germline, CDR1 MNHNS and CDR2 SASEGT. CDR3 length: 11 residues. Between the trimmed V and J ends, which lost 7 bases and 7 bases, there was a span of 10 bases.

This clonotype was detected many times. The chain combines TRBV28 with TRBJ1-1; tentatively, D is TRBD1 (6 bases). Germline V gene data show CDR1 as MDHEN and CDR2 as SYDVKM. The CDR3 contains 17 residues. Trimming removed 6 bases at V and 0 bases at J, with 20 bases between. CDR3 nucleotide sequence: TGTGCCAGCAGCCCCCGGGGGGCAGGCCTAATGAACACTGAAGCTTTCTTT. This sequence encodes CASSPRGAGLMNTEAFF.

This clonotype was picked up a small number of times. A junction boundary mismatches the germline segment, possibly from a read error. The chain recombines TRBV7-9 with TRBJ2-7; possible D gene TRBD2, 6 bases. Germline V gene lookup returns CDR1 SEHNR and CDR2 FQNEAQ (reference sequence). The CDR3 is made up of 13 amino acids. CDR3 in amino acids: CAGSSFGLYEQYF. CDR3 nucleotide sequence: TGTGCCGGCAGCTCATTTGGACTATACGAGCAGTACTTC.

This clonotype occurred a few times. The CDR3 region has the DNA TGCGCCAGCAGCTTGTCTGGGGTCAATAGAAATTCACCCCTCCACTTT. This gives the protein CASSLSGVNRNSPLHF. V usage is TRBV5-1 and J usage is TRBJ1-6; no clear D. The CDR3 length is 16 residues. Trimming pared 1 base from V and 7 bases from J, leaving 15 bases between. Germline CDR1 SGHRS, CDR2 YFSETQ.

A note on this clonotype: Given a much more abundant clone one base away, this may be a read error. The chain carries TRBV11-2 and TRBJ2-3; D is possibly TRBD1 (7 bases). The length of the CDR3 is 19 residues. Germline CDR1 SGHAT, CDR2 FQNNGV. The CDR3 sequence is CAGSFMTGVGGTVMNTQYF. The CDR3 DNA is TGTGCCGGCAGCTTTATGACTGGCGTTGGGGGGACAGTAATGAATACGCAGTATTTT. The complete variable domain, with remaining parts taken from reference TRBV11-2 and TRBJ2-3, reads EAGVAQSPRYKIIEKRQSVAFWCNPISGHATLYWYQQILGQGPKLLIQFQNNGVVDDSQLPKDRFSAERLKGVDSTLKIQPAKLEDSAVYLCAGSFMTGVGGTVMNTQYFGPGTRLTVL.

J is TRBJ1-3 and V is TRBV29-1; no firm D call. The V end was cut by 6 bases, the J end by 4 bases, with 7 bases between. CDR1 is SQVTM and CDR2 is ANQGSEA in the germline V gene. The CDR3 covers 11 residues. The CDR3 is CSVVLGNTIYF. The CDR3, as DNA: TGCAGCGTCGTTTTAGGAAACACCATATATTTT.

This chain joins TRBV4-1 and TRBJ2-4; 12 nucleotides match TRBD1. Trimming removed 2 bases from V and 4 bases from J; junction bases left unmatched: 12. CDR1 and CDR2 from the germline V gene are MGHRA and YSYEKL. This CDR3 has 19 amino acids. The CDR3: CASSQQRAGQGAVKNIQYF. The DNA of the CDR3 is TGCGCCAGCAGCCAACAACGTGCGGGACAGGGGGCTGTTAAAAACATTCAGTACTTC.

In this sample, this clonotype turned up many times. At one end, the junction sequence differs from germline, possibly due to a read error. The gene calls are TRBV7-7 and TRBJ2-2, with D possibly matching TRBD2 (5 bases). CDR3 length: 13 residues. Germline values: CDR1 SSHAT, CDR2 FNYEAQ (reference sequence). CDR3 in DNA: TGTGCTAGCAGGCCGGGAACTACCGGGGAGCTGTTTTTT. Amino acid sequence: CASRPGTTGELFF.

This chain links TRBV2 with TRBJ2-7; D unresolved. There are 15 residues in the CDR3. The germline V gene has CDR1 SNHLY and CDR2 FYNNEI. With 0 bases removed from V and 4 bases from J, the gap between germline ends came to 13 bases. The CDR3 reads CASSEARAALYEQYF. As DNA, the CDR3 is TGTGCCAGCAGTGAAGCCCGGGCTGCACTGTACGAGCAGTACTTC.

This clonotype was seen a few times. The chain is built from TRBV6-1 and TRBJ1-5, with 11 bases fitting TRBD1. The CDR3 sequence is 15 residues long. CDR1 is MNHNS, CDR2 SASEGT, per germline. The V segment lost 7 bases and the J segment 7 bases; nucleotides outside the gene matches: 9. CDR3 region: CASTPWDRGVQPQHF. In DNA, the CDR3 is TGTGCCAGCACCCCCTGGGACAGGGGGGTGCAGCCCCAGCATTTT.

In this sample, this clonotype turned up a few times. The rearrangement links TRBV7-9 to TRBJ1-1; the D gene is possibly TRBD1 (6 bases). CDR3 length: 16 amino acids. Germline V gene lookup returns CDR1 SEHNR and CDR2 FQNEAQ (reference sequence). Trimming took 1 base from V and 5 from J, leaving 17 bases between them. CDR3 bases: TGTGCCAGCAGCTTAGTAGGGTCAGGGGTTATAACTGAAGCTTTCTTT. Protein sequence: CASSLVGSGVITEAFF.

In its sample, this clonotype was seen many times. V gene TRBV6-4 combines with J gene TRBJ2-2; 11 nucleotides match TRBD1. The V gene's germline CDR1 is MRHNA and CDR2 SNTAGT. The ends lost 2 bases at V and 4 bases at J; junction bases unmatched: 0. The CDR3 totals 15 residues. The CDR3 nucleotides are TGTGCCAGCAGTGACGGGACAGGGGGCACCGGGGAGCTGTTTTTT. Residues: CASSDGTGGTGELFF.

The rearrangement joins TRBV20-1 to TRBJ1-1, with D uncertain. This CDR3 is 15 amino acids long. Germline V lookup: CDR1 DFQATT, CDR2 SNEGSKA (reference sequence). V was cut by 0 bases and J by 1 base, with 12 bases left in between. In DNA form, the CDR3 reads TGCAGTGCTAGAGATTTTTCACAGAAGAACACTGAAGCTTTCTTT. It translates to CSARDFSQKNTEAFF.

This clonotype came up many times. The CDR3 here is CATRPGGGTDTQYF. The DNA for the CDR3 is TGTGCCACCCGCCCCGGGGGGGGCACAGATACGCAGTATTTT. The chain recombines TRBV11-2 with TRBJ2-3, with 8 nucleotides matching TRBD2. CDR3 length equals 14 residues. From germline, CDR1 is SGHAT and CDR2 FQNNGV. J was trimmed by 1 base and V by 10 bases; bases with no gene match: 7.

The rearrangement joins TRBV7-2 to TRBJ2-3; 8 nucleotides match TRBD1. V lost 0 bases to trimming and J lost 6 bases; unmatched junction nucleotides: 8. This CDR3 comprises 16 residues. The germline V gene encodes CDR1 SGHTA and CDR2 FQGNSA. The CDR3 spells CASSLALDRGTDTQYF. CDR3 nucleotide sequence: TGTGCCAGCAGCTTAGCACTTGACAGGGGTACGGATACGCAGTATTTT.

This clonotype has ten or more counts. The CDR3 DNA is TGCGCCAGCAAGTTCACGACAGGATCCGTTCAGCCCCAGCATTTT. Its translation: CASKFTTGSVQPQHF. The rearrangement uses TRBV10-1 and TRBJ1-5; D is perhaps TRBD1 (6 bases). V lost 7 bases and J 6 bases, leaving 19 bases between the germline ends. CDR1 is WNHNN, CDR2 SYGVQD, per germline (reference sequence). The CDR3 has 15 residues.

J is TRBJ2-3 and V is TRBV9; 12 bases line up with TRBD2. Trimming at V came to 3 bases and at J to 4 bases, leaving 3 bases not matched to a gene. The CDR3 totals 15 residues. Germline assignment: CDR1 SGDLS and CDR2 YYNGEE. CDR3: CASSASGGAADTQYF. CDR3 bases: TGTGCCAGCAGCGCTAGCGGGGGGGCTGCAGATACGCAGTATTTT.

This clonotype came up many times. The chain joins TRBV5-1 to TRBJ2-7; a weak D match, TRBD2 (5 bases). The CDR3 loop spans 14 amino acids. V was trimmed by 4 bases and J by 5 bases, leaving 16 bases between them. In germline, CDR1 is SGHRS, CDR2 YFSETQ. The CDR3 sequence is CASSLAATSNEQYF. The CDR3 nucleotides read TGCGCCAGCAGCCTAGCTGCTACATCCAACGAGCAGTACTTC.

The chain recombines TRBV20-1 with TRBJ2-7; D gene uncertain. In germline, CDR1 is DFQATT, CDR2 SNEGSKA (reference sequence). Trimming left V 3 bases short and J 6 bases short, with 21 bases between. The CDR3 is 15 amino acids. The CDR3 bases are TGCAGTGCTAGTTACGCCCTAAGGCTAATCTCCGAGCAGTACTTC. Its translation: CSASYALRLISEQYF.

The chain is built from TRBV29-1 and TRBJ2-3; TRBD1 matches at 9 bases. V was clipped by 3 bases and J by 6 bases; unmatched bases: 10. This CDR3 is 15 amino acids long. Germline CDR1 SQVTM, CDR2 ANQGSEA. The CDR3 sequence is CSVESRDRERDTQYF. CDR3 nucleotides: TGCAGCGTTGAGAGTAGGGACAGGGAAAGGGATACGCAGTATTTT.

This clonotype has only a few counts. The DNA for the CDR3 is TGTGCCAGCAGTGAACTGGGGGGGCTGCGGGCCAACGTCCTGACTTTC. Translation gives CASSELGGLRANVLTF. The chain couples TRBV2 to TRBJ2-6, with D tentatively TRBD2 (7 bases). V dropped 2 bases and J dropped 5 bases, with 13 bases sitting between them. Looked up from germline, CDR1 is SNHLY and CDR2 is FYNNEI. The CDR3 is made up of 16 amino acids.